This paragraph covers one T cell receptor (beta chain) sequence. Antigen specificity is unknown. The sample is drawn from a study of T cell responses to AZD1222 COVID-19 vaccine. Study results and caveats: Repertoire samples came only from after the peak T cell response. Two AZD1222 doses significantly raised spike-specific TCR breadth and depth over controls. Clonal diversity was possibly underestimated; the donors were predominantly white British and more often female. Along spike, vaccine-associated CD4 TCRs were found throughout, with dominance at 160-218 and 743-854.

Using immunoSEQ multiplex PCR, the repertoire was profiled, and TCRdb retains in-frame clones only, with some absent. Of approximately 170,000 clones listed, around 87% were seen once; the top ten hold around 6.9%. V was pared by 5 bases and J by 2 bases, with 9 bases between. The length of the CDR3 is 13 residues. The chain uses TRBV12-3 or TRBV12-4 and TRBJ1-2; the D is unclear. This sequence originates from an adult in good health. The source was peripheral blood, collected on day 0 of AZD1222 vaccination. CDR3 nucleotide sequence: TGTGCCAGCAGTGGGCCGTCCAACTATGGCTACACCTTC. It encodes CASSGPSNYGYTF.